This T cell receptor beta chain stems from a study of response to subunit inactivated influenza vaccine. Study observations and caveats: The study's authors posited that every seasonal influenza vaccination enlists few new T cells.

V lost 5 bases, J lost 2 bases, and 13 bases lay in between. The CDR3 covers 14 residues. Per the germline V gene, CDR1 is DFQATT and CDR2 is SNEGSKA (reference sequence). TCRdb fed the RT-PCR reads into MiXCR, producing one record per CDR3 protein. The data show 600,000 to 850,000 distinct CDR3 sequences, 14% seen once. This clonotype has just a few counts. Its antigen is not identified. Source: PBMCs from blood, taken roughly 15 days before vaccination. The rearrangement uses TRBV20-1 and TRBJ1-3; D is perhaps TRBD1 (6 bases). The origin of this receptor is a man between 45 and 60 years old who received an inactivated influenza vaccine. The CDR3 protein is CSALGGRAGNTIYF. The DNA for the CDR3 is TGCAGTGCTCTTGGGGGCAGGGCTGGAAACACCATATATTTT.